A single sample gave rise to the 8 T cell receptor beta chains below, sequenced in a study of response to subunit inactivated influenza vaccine. TCRdb reanalysed the RT-PCR reads using MiXCR and keeps one entry per CDR3 protein. The table shows around 850,000 distinct CDR3 sequences, with about 18% occurring only once. Sequencing was performed on PBMCs from blood, taken roughly 5 days after vaccination. The receptors originated from a man in his forties or fifties who received an inactivated influenza vaccine.

J is TRBJ2-7 and V is TRBV6-5, with D possibly being TRBD2 (5 bases). The CDR3 consists of 14 residues. V was shortened by 4 bases and J by 7 bases, with 17 bases between the two germline ends. Germline CDR1 is MNHEY and CDR2 is SVGAGI. CDR3 sequence (DNA): TGTGCCAGCAGTTTCCGGGCGGGTTCCTGGGAGCAGTACTTC. Translating it yields CASSFRAGSWEQYF.

This clonotype has just a few counts. The chain employs TRBV20-1 and TRBJ1-5; D is uncertain. The CDR3 extends over 22 amino acids. The V and J ends lost 0 bases and 0 bases respectively, with 30 bases between them. Germline lookup yields CDR1 DFQATT and CDR2 SNEGSKA (reference sequence). The CDR3 DNA reads TGCAGTGCTAGAGACCCTAGGGCCCTTGGCCTTATCGGGCCTTATAGCAATCAGCCCCAGCATTTT. Protein sequence: CSARDPRALGLIGPYSNQPQHF.

This clonotype was found a few times. The chain joins TRBV4-1 to TRBJ2-7, with 8 nucleotides matching TRBD2. The CDR3 runs 15 residues. V lost 3 bases and J lost 3; bases outside the gene matches: 7. Germline values: CDR1 MGHRA, CDR2 YSYEKL. CDR3 coding DNA: TGCGCCAGCAGCCAGCCCACGGGAGGGTTCTACGAGCAGTACTTC. Residues: CASSQPTGGFYEQYF.

The chain links TRBV4-1 to TRBJ1-4; D unclear. The germline CDR1 and CDR2 sequences are MGHRA and YSYEKL. Trimming took off 4 bases at V and 8 bases at J, with 17 bases between the two ends. The CDR3 extends over 15 amino acids. The CDR3, as DNA: TGCGCCAGCAGCCCCTCAAGGATATGGGAAGAAAAACTGTTTTTT. It codes for CASSPSRIWEEKLFF.

The chain joins TRBV10-3 to TRBJ1-1; D unresolved. The ends were cut back, 0 bases at V and 1 base at J, with 12 bases in the middle. There are 16 residues in the CDR3. From germline, CDR1 is ENHRY and CDR2 SYGVKD. The DNA of the CDR3 is TGTGCCATCAGTGAGTCAGCGGCTGCTGGGAACACTGAAGCTTTCTTT. This codes for CAISESAAAGNTEAFF.

This clonotype was found a few times. The V call is TRBV4-1, the J call TRBJ2-7; 13 bases are shared with TRBD2. Trimming at V came to 4 bases and at J to 3 bases, leaving 3 bases not matched to a gene. Per the germline V gene, CDR1 is MGHRA and CDR2 is YSYEKL. The length of the CDR3 is 15 residues. The CDR3 DNA reads TGCGCCAGCAGCCCGGGACTAGCGGGGATCTACGAGCAGTACTTC. Translated: CASSPGLAGIYEQYF.

This clonotype was counted a few times. The J gene is TRBJ1-1, the V gene TRBV6-1, with 9 nucleotides matching TRBD1. J lost 2 bases, V lost 6 bases, and 7 bases had no gene match. The germline CDR1 and CDR2 sequences are MNHNS and SASEGT. This CDR3 is built from 15 residues. CDR3 in DNA: TGTGCCAGCAGGATGACAGGGGGGCCCAACACTGAAGCTTTCTTT. Encoded protein: CASRMTGGPNTEAFF.

CDR3 protein: CSVEPGRATEAFF. The CDR3 nucleotides read TGCAGCGTTGAACCAGGGCGGGCGACTGAAGCTTTCTTT. The chain uses TRBV29-1 and TRBJ1-1, with D perhaps matching TRBD1 (5 bases). Trimming left V 2 bases short and J 5 bases short, with 12 bases between. Germline CDR1 SQVTM, CDR2 ANQGSEA. This CDR3 contains 13 residues.